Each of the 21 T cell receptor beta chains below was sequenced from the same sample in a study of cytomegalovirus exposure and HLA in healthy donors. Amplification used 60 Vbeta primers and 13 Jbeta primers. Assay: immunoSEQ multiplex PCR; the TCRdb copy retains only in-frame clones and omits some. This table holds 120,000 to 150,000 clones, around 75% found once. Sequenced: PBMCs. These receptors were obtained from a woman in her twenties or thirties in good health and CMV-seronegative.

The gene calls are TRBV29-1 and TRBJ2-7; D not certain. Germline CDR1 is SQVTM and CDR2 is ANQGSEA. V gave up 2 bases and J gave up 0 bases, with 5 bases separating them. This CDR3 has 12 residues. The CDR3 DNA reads TGCAGCGTTGAAACAGCCTCCTACGAGCAGTACGTC. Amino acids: CSVETASYEQYV.

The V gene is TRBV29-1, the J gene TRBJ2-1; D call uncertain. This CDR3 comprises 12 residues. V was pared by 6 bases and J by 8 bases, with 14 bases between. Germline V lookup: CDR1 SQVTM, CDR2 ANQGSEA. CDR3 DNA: TGCAGCGTCCGTCTCGTCCCCGATGAGCAGTTCTTC. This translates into CSVRLVPDEQFF.

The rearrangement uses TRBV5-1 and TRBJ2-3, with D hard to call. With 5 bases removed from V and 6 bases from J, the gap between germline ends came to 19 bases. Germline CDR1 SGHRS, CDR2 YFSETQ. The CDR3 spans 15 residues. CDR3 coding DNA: TGCGCCAGCAGGCTAGAAGCAGAGAAATCCGATACGCAGTATTTT. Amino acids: CASRLEAEKSDTQYF.

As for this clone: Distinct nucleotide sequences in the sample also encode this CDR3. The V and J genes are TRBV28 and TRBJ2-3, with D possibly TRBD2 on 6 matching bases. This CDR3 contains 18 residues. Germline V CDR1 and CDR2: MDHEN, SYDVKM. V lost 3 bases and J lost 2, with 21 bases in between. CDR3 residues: CASSFLSGGARDTDTQYF. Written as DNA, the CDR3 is TGTGCCAGCAGTTTTTTAAGCGGCGGGGCGAGAGACACAGATACGCAGTATTTT.

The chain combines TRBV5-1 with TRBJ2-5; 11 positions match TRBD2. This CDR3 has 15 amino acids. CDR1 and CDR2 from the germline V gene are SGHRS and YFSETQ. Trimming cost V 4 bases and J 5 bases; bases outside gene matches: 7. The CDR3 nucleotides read TGCGCCAGCAGCCCCACTAGCGGGAGTCTGGAGACCCAGTACTTC. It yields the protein CASSPTSGSLETQYF.

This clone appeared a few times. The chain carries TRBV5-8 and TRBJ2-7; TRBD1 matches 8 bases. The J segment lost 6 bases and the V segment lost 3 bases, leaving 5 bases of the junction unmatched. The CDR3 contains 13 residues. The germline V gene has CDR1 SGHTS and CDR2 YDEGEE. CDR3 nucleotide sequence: TGTGCCAGCAGCTCGGACAGGGTCGGCGAGCAGTACGTC. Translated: CASSSDRVGEQYV.

CDR3 amino acids: CASSPTTGSYGYTF. The CDR3 DNA follows: TGTGCCAGCAGCCCTACGACAGGGTCCTATGGCTACACCTTC. V and J are TRBV6-5 and TRBJ1-2; 7 bases map to TRBD1. Trimming at V came to 6 bases and at J to 4 bases, leaving 8 bases not matched to a gene. The CDR3 runs 14 residues. CDR1 and CDR2 (germline): MNHEY, SVGAGI.

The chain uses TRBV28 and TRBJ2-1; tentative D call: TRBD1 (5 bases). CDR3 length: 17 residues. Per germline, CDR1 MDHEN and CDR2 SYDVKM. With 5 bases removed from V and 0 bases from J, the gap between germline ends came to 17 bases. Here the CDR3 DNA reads TGTGCCAGCAGTCGAAACCCGACGCAGGGCTCCTACAATGAGCAGTTCTTC. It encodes CASSRNPTQGSYNEQFF.

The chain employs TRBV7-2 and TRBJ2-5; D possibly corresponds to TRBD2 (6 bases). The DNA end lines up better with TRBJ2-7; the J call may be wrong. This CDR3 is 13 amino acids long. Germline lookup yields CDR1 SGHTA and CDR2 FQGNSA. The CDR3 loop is CASSSTAGYEQYF. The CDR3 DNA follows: TGTGCCAGCAGCTCCACTGCGGGATACGAGCAGTACTTC.

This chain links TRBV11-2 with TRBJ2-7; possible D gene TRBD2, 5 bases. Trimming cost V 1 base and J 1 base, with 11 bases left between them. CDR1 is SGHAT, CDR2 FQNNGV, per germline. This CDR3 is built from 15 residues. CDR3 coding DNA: TGTGCCAGCAGCTTAGTGGGCGGGTCATCCTACGAGCAGTACTTC. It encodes CASSLVGGSSYEQYF. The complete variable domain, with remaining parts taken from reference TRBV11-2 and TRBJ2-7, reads EAGVAQSPRYKIIEKRQSVAFWCNPISGHATLYWYQQILGQGPKLLIQFQNNGVVDDSQLPKDRFSAERLKGVDSTLKIQPAKLEDSAVYLCASSLVGGSSYEQYFGPGTRLTVT.

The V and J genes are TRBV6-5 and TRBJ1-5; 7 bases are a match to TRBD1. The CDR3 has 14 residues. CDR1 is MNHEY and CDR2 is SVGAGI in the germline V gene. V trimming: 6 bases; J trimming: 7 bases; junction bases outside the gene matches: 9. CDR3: CASRPGQRGQPQHF. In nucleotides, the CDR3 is TGTGCCAGCAGGCCGGGACAGAGAGGGCAGCCCCAGCATTTT.

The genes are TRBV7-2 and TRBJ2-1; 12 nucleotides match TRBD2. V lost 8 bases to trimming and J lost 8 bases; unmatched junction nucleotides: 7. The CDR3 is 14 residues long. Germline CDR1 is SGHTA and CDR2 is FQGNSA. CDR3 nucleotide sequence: TGTGCCAGCGGGAGAACTAGCGGGGGGCATGAGCAGTTCTTC. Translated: CASGRTSGGHEQFF.

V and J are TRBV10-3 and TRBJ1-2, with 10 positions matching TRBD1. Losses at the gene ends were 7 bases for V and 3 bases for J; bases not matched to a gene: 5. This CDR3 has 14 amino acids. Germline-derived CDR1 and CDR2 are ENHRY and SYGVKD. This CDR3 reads CAITLTGGDYGYTF. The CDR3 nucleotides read TGTGCCATCACCCTGACAGGGGGCGACTATGGCTACACCTTC.

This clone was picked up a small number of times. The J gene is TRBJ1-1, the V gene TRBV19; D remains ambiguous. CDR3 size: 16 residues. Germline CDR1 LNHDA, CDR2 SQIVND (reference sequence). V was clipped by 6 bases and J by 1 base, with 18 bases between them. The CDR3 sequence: CASSLDWSRGNTEAFF. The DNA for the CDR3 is TGTGCCAGTAGCTTAGATTGGTCCCGGGGGAACACTGAAGCTTTCTTT.

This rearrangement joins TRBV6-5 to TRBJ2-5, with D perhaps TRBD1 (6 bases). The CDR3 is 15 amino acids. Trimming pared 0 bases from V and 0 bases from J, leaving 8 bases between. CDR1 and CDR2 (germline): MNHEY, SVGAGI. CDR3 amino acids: CASSYSGGYQETQYF. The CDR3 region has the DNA TGTGCCAGCAGTTACTCTGGGGGCTACCAAGAGACCCAGTACTTC.

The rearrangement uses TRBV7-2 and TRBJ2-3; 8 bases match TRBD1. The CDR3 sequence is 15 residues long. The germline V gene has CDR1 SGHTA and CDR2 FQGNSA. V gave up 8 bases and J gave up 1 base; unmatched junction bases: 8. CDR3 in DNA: TGTGCCAGCGGGTTTTTGGGACAGGGCACAGATACGCAGTATTTT. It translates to CASGFLGQGTDTQYF.

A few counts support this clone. The CDR3 region is CASTLDQEREGFPGELFF. The CDR3 nucleotides are TGTGCCAGCACCTTGGACCAAGAGCGGGAGGGTTTTCCCGGGGAGCTGTTTTTT. The chain recombines TRBV6-4 with TRBJ2-2; 10 bases agree with TRBD2. The CDR3 is 18 amino acids. With V trimmed by 7 bases and J by 6 bases, 17 bases remained unmatched. Germline CDR1 and CDR2: MRHNA and SNTAGT.

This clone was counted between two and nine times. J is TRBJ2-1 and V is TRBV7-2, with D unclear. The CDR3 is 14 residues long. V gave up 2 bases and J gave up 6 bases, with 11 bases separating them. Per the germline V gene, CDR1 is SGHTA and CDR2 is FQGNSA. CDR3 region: CASSLMSSTNEQFF. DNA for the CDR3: TGTGCCAGCAGCTTAATGTCTAGTACCAATGAGCAGTTCTTC. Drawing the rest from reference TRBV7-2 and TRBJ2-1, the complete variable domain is GAGVSQSPSNKVTEKGKDVELRCDPISGHTALYWYRQSLGQGLEFLIYFQGNSAPDKSGLPSDRFSAERTGGSVSTLTIQRTQQEDSAVYLCASSLMSSTNEQFFGPGTRLTVL.

CDR3 coding DNA: TGTGCCTGGAGAGATTATGGACAGTTCAACAATGAGCAGTTCTTC. This gives the protein CAWRDYGQFNNEQFF. V gene TRBV30 combines with J gene TRBJ2-1, with D perhaps TRBD1 (6 bases). From germline, CDR1 is GTSNPN and CDR2 SVGIG (reference sequence). V was trimmed by 3 bases and J by 5 bases, leaving 17 bases between them. This CDR3 comprises 15 residues.

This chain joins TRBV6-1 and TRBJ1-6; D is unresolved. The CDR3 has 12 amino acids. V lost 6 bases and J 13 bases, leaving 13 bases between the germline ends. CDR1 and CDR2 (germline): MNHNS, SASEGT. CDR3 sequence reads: CASRAYSGPLHF. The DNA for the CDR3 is TGTGCCAGCAGGGCCTACTCGGGGCCCCTCCACTTT.

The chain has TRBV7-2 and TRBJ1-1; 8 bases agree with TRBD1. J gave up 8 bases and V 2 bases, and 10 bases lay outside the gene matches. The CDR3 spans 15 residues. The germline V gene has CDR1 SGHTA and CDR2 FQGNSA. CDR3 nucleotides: TGTGCCAGCAGCTTACCGACGACAGGGGTGAGAGAAGCTTTCTTT. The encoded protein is CASSLPTTGVREAFF.